This TCR beta chain was identified during a study of metastatic and nonmetastatic thyroid tumors. Thyroid surgery was preceded by no treatment in any patient. This clone is termed medium-sized. TCRdb reanalyzed the PCR reads via MiXCR. The table lists about 24,000 clones, roughly a fifth of them singletons. There are 14 residues in the CDR3. The V end was cut by 0 bases, the J end by 7 bases, with 14 bases between. Germline V lookup: CDR1 SGDLS, CDR2 YYNGEE. This sequence joins TRBV9 and TRBJ2-7; D possibly corresponds to TRBD2 (5 bases). This receptor was obtained from a female donor with papillary thyroid cancer or a benign thyroid nodule (not recorded which). Some clones in this sample may be carry-over from other donors' samples. Sequenced sample: blood. The chain's CDR3 is CASSVEDWRTEQYF. CDR3 coding DNA: TGTGCCAGCAGCGTAGAAGACTGGAGGACTGAGCAGTACTTC.